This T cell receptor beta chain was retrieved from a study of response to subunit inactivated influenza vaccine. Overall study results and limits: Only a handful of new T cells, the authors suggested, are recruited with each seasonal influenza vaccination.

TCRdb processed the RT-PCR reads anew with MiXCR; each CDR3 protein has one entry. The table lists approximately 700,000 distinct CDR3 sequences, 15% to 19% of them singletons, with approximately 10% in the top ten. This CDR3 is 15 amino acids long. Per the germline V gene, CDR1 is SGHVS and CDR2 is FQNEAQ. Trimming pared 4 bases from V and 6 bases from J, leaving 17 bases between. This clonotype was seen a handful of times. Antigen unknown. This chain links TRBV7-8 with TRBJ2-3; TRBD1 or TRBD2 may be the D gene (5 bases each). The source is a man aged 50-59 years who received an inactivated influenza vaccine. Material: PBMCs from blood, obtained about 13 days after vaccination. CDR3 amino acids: CASSSGRDRKDTQYF. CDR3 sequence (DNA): TGTGCCAGCAGCTCGGGCCGGGACCGAAAGGATACGCAGTATTTT.